The present TCR beta chain was sequenced within a study of OX40 agonist ivuxolimab in advanced cancers. Study background: The dose-escalation cohort had hepatocellular carcinoma, melanoma, renal cell or head and neck cancer.

Libraries were prepared by immunoSEQ multiplex PCR; TCRdb keeps only in-frame clonotypes and omits some of them. The sample lists around 100,000 clones, around 91% occurring once. Broader study findings: Partial responders treated at 0.1-3.0 mg/kg exhibited clonal expansion among the lowest measured. Some nonresponders additionally presented with little normalized T-cell clonal expansion.

Germline assignment: CDR1 SGHVS and CDR2 FNYEAQ. Trimming cost V 5 bases and J 2 bases, with 9 bases left between them. The CDR3 consists of 13 residues. As for this clone: What it binds is not known.

The sequence was collected from an adult with an advanced solid tumor such as melanoma, head and neck, liver or kidney cancer. The source was CD4+ or CD8+ T cells sorted from blood, collected in a trial of the OX40 agonist ivuxolimab. The chain carries TRBV7-6 and TRBJ1-1; D is possibly TRBD1 (5 bases). This chain's CDR3 is CASSPGGNTEAFF. Written as DNA, the CDR3 is TGTGCCAGCAGCCCCGGGGGTAACACTGAAGCTTTCTTT.